The source of this TCR beta chain is a study of T-cell memory formation after mild COVID-19. V shed 5 bases and J 8 bases; nucleotides not matched to a gene: 8. Per the germline V gene, CDR1 is SQVTM and CDR2 is ANQGSEA. CDR3 size: 13 residues. MiXCR, applied by TCRdb to the 5' RACE reads, yields one record per CDR3 protein. The sample includes hundreds of thousands of distinct CDR3 sequences, under 20% seen only once; the top ten take 20% to 25%. This receptor was taken from a man between 18 and 35 years old who had mild COVID-19 (a few samples of this study predate the infection). Cell type and time point are not known. What was sequenced was PBMCs or a T cell subset sorted from them (not recorded which). This chain joins TRBV29-1 and TRBJ1-2; 10 positions match TRBD1. The CDR3 DNA reads as TGCAGCGTTCAGACAGGGGGCGATGGAGGCTACACCTTC. As protein: CSVQTGGDGGYTF.